This T cell receptor beta chain was found in a study of T cells in localized non-small cell lung cancer. Assay: immunoSEQ multiplex PCR; the TCRdb copy retains only in-frame clones and omits some. The sample consists of some 40,000 clones, around nine tenths of them appearing once. Of note for this clone: Antigen unknown.

Study results and caveats: Sequencing was limited to one tumor region, leaving the possibility of heterogeneity open. Maximal T cell clonality occurred in uninvolved adjacent lung, with tumor ranking below it. Higher blood T cell density went with longer overall survival.

The CDR3 sequence is 14 residues long. V was clipped by 4 bases and J by 5 bases; unmatched bases: 8. CDR1 and CDR2 from the germline V gene are SGHRS and YFSETQ. The sequencing here drew on peripheral blood, taken before any cancer treatment. The receptor was isolated from an older female donor with stage I lung adenocarcinoma. The rearrangement links TRBV5-1 to TRBJ1-1, with 7 nucleotides matching TRBD1. DNA of the CDR3: TGCGCCAGCAGCGGAAGACAGGGTACGACTGAAGCTTTCTTT. It translates to CASSGRQGTTEAFF.